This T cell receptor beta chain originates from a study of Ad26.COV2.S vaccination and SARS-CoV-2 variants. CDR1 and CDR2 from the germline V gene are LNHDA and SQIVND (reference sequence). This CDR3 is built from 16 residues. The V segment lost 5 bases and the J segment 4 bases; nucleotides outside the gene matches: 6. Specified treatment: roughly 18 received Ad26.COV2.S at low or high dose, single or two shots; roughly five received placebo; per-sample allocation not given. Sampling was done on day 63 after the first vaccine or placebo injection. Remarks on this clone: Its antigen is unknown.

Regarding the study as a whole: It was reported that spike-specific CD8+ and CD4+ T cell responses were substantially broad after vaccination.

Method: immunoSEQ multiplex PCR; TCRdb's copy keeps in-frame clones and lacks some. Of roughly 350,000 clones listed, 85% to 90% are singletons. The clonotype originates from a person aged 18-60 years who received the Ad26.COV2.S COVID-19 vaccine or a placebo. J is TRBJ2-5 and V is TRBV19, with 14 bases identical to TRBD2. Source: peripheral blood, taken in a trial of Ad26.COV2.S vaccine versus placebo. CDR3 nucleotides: TGTGCCAGTAGTGAGACTAGCGGGGGGGATCTAGAGACCCAGTACTTC. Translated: CASSETSGGDLETQYF.